This note documents a single TCR beta chain sequence. These data come from a study of blood T cell repertoires in COVID-19. Study-level background: Collection of acute and convalescent COVID-19 samples took place in the United States, Italy and Spain. Sample material is recorded as cDNA or gDNA derived from T cells, B-cell-depleted T cells, or PBMCs.

V shed 0 bases and J shed 7 bases, with 13 bases lying between them. The CDR3 covers 16 residues. Germline V gene sequence: CDR1 MGHDK, CDR2 SYGVNS. Study processing details: Reference gene primer amplification in the assay estimated nucleated cell counts. Repertoires were generated with immunoSEQ multiplex PCR, while TCRdb's copy carries only in-frame clones and drops some. V, J and clone size are those of that table, while D and trimming were read from the DNA. The sample consists of some 240,000 clones, about nine tenths of them appearing once. Sequenced: peripheral blood. The chain is built from TRBV25-1 and TRBJ1-6; D gene unclear. This receptor was obtained from a man aged 55 to 69 who had recovered from COVID-19. The CDR3 nucleotides read TGTGCCAGCAGTGAATATCGAGGCTCTGGAAATTCACCCCTCCACTTT. Translating gives CASSEYRGSGNSPLHF.